This TCR beta chain was recovered during a study of long-term antiretroviral therapy in people with HIV. The wider study: The 2015 recommendation for immediate ART came about a decade after the earliest samples. Study outcomes and limitations: Once patients were on ART, diversity went higher but still fell short of transplant donor controls.

Survey-level immunoSEQ v3.0 assays were run. Target depth was roughly 35,000-55,000 T-cell genomes per sample. Data came from immunoSEQ multiplex PCR; TCRdb stores just in-frame clones and leaves some out. Of 27,000 or so clones in the sample, 65% to 90% were seen once. The V and J ends lost 0 bases and 4 bases, in that order; junction bases with no gene match: 6. The CDR3 covers 16 residues. Germline CDR1 is MGHRA and CDR2 is YSYEKL. About this clone itself: Antigen: not known.

The source of this sequence is a man aged 50 to 60 with HIV. V gene TRBV4-1 combines with J gene TRBJ2-7; 10 bases map to TRBD2. The sequences come from unsorted PBMCs, collected 1.2 years after starting antiretroviral therapy. CDR3 DNA: TGCGCCAGCAGCCAAGATAGGCCTAGCGGGGGATACGAGCAGTACTTC. Residues: CASSQDRPSGGYEQYF.